The 14 T cell receptor beta chains below all came from one sample that was sequenced in a study of T cell changes during pregnancy in multiple sclerosis. Sequencing was performed with immunoSEQ multiplex PCR; in TCRdb, only in-frame clones are kept and a portion is missing. The data hold about 64,000 clones, with just under 95% observed a single time. The sequenced sample was peripheral blood, obtained in the second trimester of pregnancy. These receptors were collected from a female donor with multiple sclerosis, enrolled in a pregnancy study.

This clone was detected once. The chain has TRBV11-2 and TRBJ2-7; the match to TRBD1 covers 9 bases. The CDR3 consists of 14 residues. Germline lookup yields CDR1 SGHAT and CDR2 FQNNGV. The V segment lost 5 bases and the J segment 5 bases; nucleotides outside the gene matches: 7. The CDR3 bases are TGTGCCAGCAGCCCGGGGACAGGGCGCAACGAGCAGTACTTC. It yields the protein CASSPGTGRNEQYF.

The chain links TRBV5-4 to TRBJ2-7; 8 positions agree with TRBD1. CDR1 and CDR2 (germline): SGHNT, YYREEE (reference sequence). Germline trimming cut 2 bases from V and 7 bases from J; bases unmatched to any gene: 8. The CDR3 is 14 residues long. The CDR3 bases are TGTGCCAGCAGCTTCGTCCAGGGGGCAAGAGAGCAGTACTTC. Translation: CASSFVQGAREQYF.

V usage is TRBV10-3 and J usage is TRBJ2-7; D may be TRBD2 (7 bases). From germline, CDR1 is ENHRY and CDR2 SYGVKD. CDR3 length equals 14 residues. Trimming cost V 4 bases and J 6 bases, with 16 bases left between them. Here the CDR3 reads CAISVPGGQGEQYF. In DNA form, the CDR3 reads TGTGCCATCAGTGTCCCGGGGGGCCAGGGCGAGCAGTACTTC.

The rearrangement uses TRBV19 and TRBJ1-2, with 9 bases aligning to TRBD1. With 4 bases clipped from V and 4 bases from J, the junction kept 10 bases outside the gene matches. Germline CDR1 is LNHDA and CDR2 is SQIVND (reference sequence). The CDR3 loop spans 16 amino acids. The CDR3 coding sequence is TGTGCCAGTAGTACAAAATCGGGACAGGGTGGCTATGGCTACACCTTC. It codes for CASSTKSGQGGYGYTF.

This clone appeared once. This chain connects TRBV7-9 to TRBJ2-2, with D hard to call. The V gene's germline CDR1 is SEHNR and CDR2 FQNEAQ (reference sequence). Trimming removed 4 bases at V and 1 base at J, with 4 bases between. The CDR3 loop spans 13 amino acids. This CDR3 is CASSSLNTGELFF. CDR3 coding DNA: TGTGCCAGCAGCTCTTTGAACACCGGGGAGCTGTTTTTT.

V gene TRBV6-5 combines with J gene TRBJ2-5, with TRBD2 identical over 7 bases. The CDR3 has 14 amino acids. Germline V lookup: CDR1 MNHEY, CDR2 SVGAGI. After removal of 5 bases from V and 5 bases from J, the junction contained 8 bases not matched to a gene. CDR3 bases: TGTGCCAGCAGTCCTGGGGGGGAAGGGGAGACCCAGTACTTC. Protein: CASSPGGEGETQYF.

The chain combines TRBV18 with TRBJ2-1; the match to TRBD2 covers 13 bases. The V and J ends lost 6 bases and 6 bases, in that order; junction bases with no gene match: 14. CDR1 and CDR2 from the germline V gene are KGHSH and LQKENI. CDR3 length: 18 amino acids. The CDR3 is CASSSGTSGNPGGNEQFF. The CDR3 bases are TGTGCCAGCTCGTCCGGGACTAGCGGGAACCCCGGCGGCAATGAGCAGTTCTTC.

The CDR3: CSAREQGPQYF. CDR3 bases: TGCAGTGCTAGGGAACAGGGTCCGCAGTACTTC. The V and J genes are TRBV20-1 and TRBJ2-7; D is perhaps TRBD1 (6 bases). Germline lookup yields CDR1 DFQATT and CDR2 SNEGSKA (reference sequence). Trimming cost V 3 bases and J 9 bases, with 12 bases left between them. This CDR3 contains 11 residues.

The chain uses TRBV4-1 and TRBJ2-7; 9 bases are a match to TRBD2. The CDR3 length is 14 residues. The J segment lost 3 bases and the V segment lost 2 bases, leaving 2 bases of the junction unmatched. Germline lookup yields CDR1 MGHRA and CDR2 YSYEKL. The chain's CDR3 is CASSQTTSGYEQYF. The CDR3 DNA is TGCGCCAGCAGCCAAACGACTAGCGGCTACGAGCAGTACTTC.

The chain joins TRBV4-3 to TRBJ2-4, with TRBD1 as a possible D gene (6 bases). Trimming removed 4 bases at V and 5 bases at J, with 21 bases between. Germline V CDR1 and CDR2: LGHNA, YSLEER. The CDR3 sequence is 17 residues long. The chain's CDR3 is CASSPLTGLGAENIQYF. The CDR3 DNA reads TGCGCCAGCAGCCCGTTAACAGGGCTTGGGGCGGAAAACATTCAGTACTTC.

The V gene is TRBV28, the J gene TRBJ2-5; TRBD2 aligns across 7 bases. The CDR3 is 12 residues long. V gave up 4 bases and J gave up 4 bases; unmatched junction bases: 0. Germline loops: CDR1 MDHEN, CDR2 SYDVKM. The CDR3 sequence is CASSWGGETQYF. In DNA, the CDR3 is TGTGCCAGCAGTTGGGGGGGAGAGACCCAGTACTTC. Looking up the rest from reference TRBV28 and TRBJ2-5 gives the full variable domain: DVKVTQSSRYLVKRTGEKVFLECVQDMDHENMFWYRQDPGLGLRLIYFSYDVKMKEKGDIPEGYSVSREKKERFSLILESASTNQTSMYLCASSWGGETQYFGPGTRLLVL.

This chain uses TRBV15 with TRBJ2-3, with D tentatively TRBD1 (6 bases). CDR3 size: 18 residues. Germline assignment: CDR1 LNHNV and CDR2 YYDKDF (reference sequence). Deletions cut 0 bases from V and 0 bases from J, with 16 bases between. Here the CDR3 DNA reads TGTGCCACCAGCAGAGACGCCATCCACAGGGCTAGCACAGATACGCAGTATTTT. Encoded protein: CATSRDAIHRASTDTQYF. Filled out from reference TRBV15 and TRBJ2-3, the complete variable domain reads DAMVIQNPRYQVTQFGKPVTLSCSQTLNHNVMYWYQQKSSQAPKLLFHYYDKDFNNEADTPDNFQSRRPNTSFCFLDIRSPGLGDTAMYLCATSRDAIHRASTDTQYFGPGTRLTVL.

The genes are TRBV28 and TRBJ1-5; 10 bases align to TRBD1. This CDR3 has 14 amino acids. The V segment lost 6 bases and the J segment 6 bases; nucleotides outside the gene matches: 5. CDR1 and CDR2 from the germline V gene are MDHEN and SYDVKM. The DNA of the CDR3 is TGTGCCAGCAGCTGGACAGGGGGTTTTCAGCCCCAGCATTTT. As protein: CASSWTGGFQPQHF.

The sample holds a few counts of this clone. The chain uses TRBV4-1 and TRBJ2-7; 8 bases agree with TRBD2. V was pared by 4 bases and J by 5 bases, with 10 bases of the junction left unmatched. The CDR3 extends over 15 amino acids. Germline V gene lookup returns CDR1 MGHRA and CDR2 YSYEKL. The CDR3 reads CASSPLGAGVNEQYF. CDR3 coding DNA: TGCGCCAGCAGCCCCCTAGGAGCGGGAGTCAACGAGCAGTACTTC.